Following are 27 T cell receptor beta chains from one sample sequenced in a study of OX40 agonist ivuxolimab in advanced cancers. Profiled with immunoSEQ multiplex PCR; TCRdb holds only in-frame clones, not every one. The sample includes about 79,000 clones, roughly 94% seen only once; the top ten take around 10%. The sample was CD4+ or CD8+ T cells sorted from blood, taken in a trial of the OX40 agonist ivuxolimab. The source of these receptors is an adult with an advanced solid tumor such as melanoma, head and neck, liver or kidney cancer.

The chain recombines TRBV4-1 with TRBJ2-1, with TRBD1 matching 10 bases. The CDR3 length is 15 residues. Germline CDR1 MGHRA, CDR2 YSYEKL. J gave up 3 bases and V 1 base, and 0 bases lay outside the gene matches. CDR3 protein: CASSQGTGGYNEQFF. As DNA, the CDR3 is TGCGCCAGCAGCCAAGGGACAGGGGGCTACAATGAGCAGTTCTTC.

This chain uses TRBV27 with TRBJ2-3; D remains unclear. The V gene's germline CDR1 is MNHEY and CDR2 SMNVEV (reference sequence). The V end was cut by 4 bases, the J end by 1 base, with 15 bases between. This CDR3 region has 16 residues. In DNA form, the CDR3 reads TGTGCCAGCAGTTCTGGACGAACCTCCGGCACAGATACGCAGTATTTT. Its translation: CASSSGRTSGTDTQYF.

CDR3 region: CASSLSRADTQYF. The CDR3 DNA is TGTGCCAGCAGTTTATCGAGGGCAGATACGCAGTATTTT. The chain combines TRBV27 with TRBJ2-3, with D tentatively TRBD2 (5 bases). The germline V gene encodes CDR1 MNHEY and CDR2 SMNVEV (reference sequence). This CDR3 has 13 amino acids. Between the trimmed V and J ends, which lost 0 bases and 4 bases, there was a span of 5 bases.

The chain employs TRBV28 and TRBJ2-3, with D hard to call. Germline CDR1 is MDHEN and CDR2 is SYDVKM. The germline V and J ends were trimmed by 1 base and 2 bases, with 13 bases remaining between them. CDR3 size: 16 residues. The CDR3 protein is CASSLFLRLPTDTQYF. CDR3 coding DNA: TGTGCCAGCAGTTTATTCCTTAGGCTACCCACAGATACGCAGTATTTT.

The V call is TRBV7-2, the J call TRBJ2-7; 7 bases are shared with TRBD1. The germline V gene has CDR1 SGHTA and CDR2 FQGNSA. This CDR3 is 13 amino acids long. With V trimmed by 4 bases and J by 4 bases, 4 bases remained unmatched. CDR3 residues: CASSWDSRYEQYF. Here the CDR3 DNA reads TGTGCCAGCAGCTGGGACAGCCGTTACGAGCAGTACTTC. Full variable domain (missing parts from reference TRBV7-2 and TRBJ2-7): GAGVSQSPSNKVTEKGKDVELRCDPISGHTALYWYRQSLGQGLEFLIYFQGNSAPDKSGLPSDRFSAERTGGSVSTLTIQRTQQEDSAVYLCASSWDSRYEQYFGPGTRLTVT.

V usage is TRBV12-5 and J usage is TRBJ2-3; 11 positions match TRBD2. V dropped 1 base and J dropped 2; count of bases not matched to a gene: 5. The CDR3 totals 17 residues. Germline V gene sequence: CDR1 LGHNT, CDR2 FRNRAP. CDR3 loop: CASGLGYSGGDTDTQYF. DNA of the CDR3: TGTGCTAGTGGTTTGGGATATAGCGGGGGGGACACAGATACGCAGTATTTT.

CDR3 loop: CASSLGEQVYEQYF. CDR3 coding DNA: TGTGCCAGCAGTTTAGGGGAACAGGTTTACGAGCAGTACTTC. The rearrangement uses TRBV28 and TRBJ2-7; D is perhaps TRBD1 (5 bases). The germline V gene encodes CDR1 MDHEN and CDR2 SYDVKM. The V gene lost 2 bases and the J gene lost 4 bases, with 12 bases spanning the gap. The CDR3 runs 14 residues.

The chain is built from TRBV6-6 and TRBJ2-5, with unresolved D. The length of the CDR3 is 10 residues. V was trimmed by 6 bases and J by 5 bases, leaving 4 bases between them. CDR1 is MNHNY, CDR2 SVGAGI, per germline (reference sequence). The CDR3 region has the DNA TGTGCCAGCAGGGCGGAGACCCAGTACTTC. Its protein is CASRAETQYF.

V usage is TRBV7-9 and J usage is TRBJ2-3; perhaps TRBD2 as D (6 bases). Germline CDR1 SEHNR, CDR2 FQNEAQ (reference sequence). CDR3 length equals 14 residues. Trimming removed 5 bases at V and 2 bases at J, with 11 bases between. CDR3 sequence (DNA): TGTGCCAGCAGCCCCCGGGGGACCACAGATACGCAGTATTTT. This encodes CASSPRGTTDTQYF.

A few counts support this clone. V is TRBV4-2 and J is TRBJ1-3, with D hard to call. CDR3 length equals 13 residues. V lost 6 bases, J lost 0 bases, and 6 bases lay in between. Germline CDR1 LGHNA, CDR2 YNFKEQ. CDR3 residues: CASSGVSGNTIYF. The CDR3 bases are TGTGCCAGCAGTGGGGTCTCTGGAAACACCATATATTTT.

This chain joins TRBV4-1 and TRBJ2-3, with D possibly being TRBD2 (6 bases). The V gene's germline CDR1 is MGHRA and CDR2 YSYEKL. The CDR3 contains 15 residues. Trimming stripped 4 bases from V and 0 bases from J, with 11 bases between. CDR3 nucleotides: TGCGCCAGCAGCCTAGGAGGGAGGAGCACAGATACGCAGTATTTT. Encoded protein: CASSLGGRSTDTQYF.

V and J are TRBV29-1 and TRBJ2-5, with D perhaps matching TRBD1 or TRBD2 (6 bases each). Trimming stripped 5 bases from V and 12 bases from J, with 22 bases between. The CDR3 runs 13 residues. Germline V lookup: CDR1 SQVTM, CDR2 ANQGSEA. CDR3 sequence (DNA): TGCAGCGTTATGAGGGGGGACACGGGGTTGGAGTACTTC. Translation gives CSVMRGDTGLEYF.

J is TRBJ2-3 and V is TRBV7-9; D might be TRBD1 or TRBD2, each matching 6 bases. V dropped 1 base and J dropped 6 bases, with 23 bases sitting between them. Germline V CDR1 and CDR2: SEHNR, FQNEAQ (reference sequence). This CDR3 is 18 amino acids long. The CDR3 here is CASSLGLGGGEPLDTQYF. The DNA for the CDR3 is TGTGCCAGCAGCTTAGGCTTGGGGGGCGGTGAACCCTTGGATACGCAGTATTTT.

CDR3 amino acids: CASSNDREGPNQPQHF. The CDR3 nucleotides read TGTGCCAGCTCAAATGACAGGGAGGGCCCCAATCAGCCCCAGCATTTT. This chain uses TRBV18 with TRBJ1-5; 7 positions match TRBD1. Germline V lookup: CDR1 KGHSH, CDR2 LQKENI. Trimming cost V 5 bases and J 3 bases; bases outside gene matches: 10. There are 16 residues in the CDR3.

Worth noting for this clone: The junction differs from germline at one of its ends, possibly a read error. The V and J genes are TRBV11-2 and TRBJ2-1; D gene uncertain. The germline V gene encodes CDR1 SGHAT and CDR2 FQNNGV. This CDR3 comprises 15 residues. CDR3 DNA sequence: TGTGCCAGCAGCTTACCACCGAGCTCCTACAATAAGCAGTTCTTC. It yields the protein CASSLPPSSYNKQFF.

For the CDR3, the DNA is TGCGCCAGCAGCCCAGAATCCGGGATTTACACCGGGGAGCTGTTTTTT. It translates to CASSPESGIYTGELFF. The chain has TRBV4-1 and TRBJ2-2; D may be TRBD2 (5 bases). The CDR3 consists of 16 residues. Germline assignment: CDR1 MGHRA and CDR2 YSYEKL. V lost 4 bases and J lost 3, with 15 bases in between.

The chain links TRBV27 to TRBJ2-7; D remains ambiguous. The CDR3 covers 13 residues. The ends were cut back, 5 bases at V and 2 bases at J, with 10 bases in the middle. Germline V gives CDR1 MNHEY, CDR2 SMNVEV (reference sequence). CDR3 residues: CASSLRMAYEQYF. The CDR3 bases are TGTGCCAGCAGTCTTCGCATGGCCTACGAGCAGTACTTC.

The CDR3 loop reads CASSSVGTVTNTEAFF. For the CDR3, the DNA is TGTGCCAGCAGCTCGGTGGGGACGGTTACAAACACTGAAGCTTTCTTT. This rearrangement joins TRBV5-4 to TRBJ1-1; the D gene is possibly TRBD1 (5 bases). CDR1 and CDR2 (germline): SGHNT, YYREEE (reference sequence). V was pared by 3 bases and J by 2 bases, with 17 bases between. This CDR3 is built from 16 residues. The entire variable domain, with the rest obtained from reference TRBV5-4 and TRBJ1-1, is as follows: ETGVTQSPTHLIKTRGQQVTLRCSSQSGHNTVSWYQQALGQGPQFIFQYYREEENGRGNFPPRFSGLQFPNYSSELNVNALELDDSALYLCASSSVGTVTNTEAFFGQGTRLTVV.

This sequence joins TRBV2 and TRBJ1-4; weak D call: TRBD1 (6 bases). Looked up from germline, CDR1 is SNHLY and CDR2 is FYNNEI. The CDR3 is 13 residues long. Trimming removed 8 bases at V and 8 bases at J, with 15 bases between. CDR3: CASPGEPGEKLFF. DNA of the CDR3: TGTGCCAGCCCAGGGGAGCCAGGGGAAAAACTGTTTTTT.

This clone was counted a few times. The V call is TRBV6-5, the J call TRBJ1-1; D is possibly TRBD1 (5 bases). Trimming pared 7 bases from V and 6 bases from J, leaving 15 bases between. Per germline, CDR1 MNHEY and CDR2 SVGAGI. This CDR3 comprises 13 residues. CDR3 nucleotides: TGTGCCAGCATCCAATCGAGGGGAGCTGAAGCTTTCTTT. The encoded protein is CASIQSRGAEAFF.

V gene TRBV10-3 combines with J gene TRBJ1-1; 7 positions match TRBD1. J lost 5 bases, V lost 2 bases, and 2 bases had no gene match. Looked up from germline, CDR1 is ENHRY and CDR2 is SYGVKD. The CDR3 consists of 13 residues. The DNA for the CDR3 is TGTGCCATCAGTGAGGACAGGGTTACTGAAGCTTTCTTT. As protein: CAISEDRVTEAFF.

The chain carries TRBV7-6 and TRBJ2-5, with TRBD1 identical over 10 bases. The end of the DNA fits TRBJ2-7 better, so the J call may be wrong. The CDR3 loop spans 15 amino acids. Germline V gene lookup returns CDR1 SGHVS and CDR2 FNYEAQ. CDR3 coding DNA: TGTGCCAGCAGCTCGGGACAGGGGACAGCCTACGAGCAGTACTTC. Translated, it gives CASSSGQGTAYEQYF.

The rearrangement uses TRBV19 and TRBJ2-1; TRBD2 is a possible D gene (5 bases). V was shortened by 7 bases and J by 2 bases, with 18 bases between the two germline ends. The CDR3 is 16 residues long. CDR1 LNHDA and CDR2 SQIVND come from the germline V gene (reference sequence). CDR3 in amino acids: CASTSGLPPPYNEQFF. CDR3 coding DNA: TGTGCCAGTACCTCAGGACTCCCCCCTCCCTACAATGAGCAGTTCTTC.

The genes are TRBV28 and TRBJ1-3; TRBD1 is a possible D gene (6 bases). Trimming left V 3 bases short and J 10 bases short, with 10 bases between. Germline assignment: CDR1 MDHEN and CDR2 SYDVKM. The CDR3 runs to 12 residues. The CDR3: CASSFQQGTIYF. The DNA for the CDR3 is TGTGCCAGCAGTTTTCAGCAGGGGACCATATATTTT.

This clone was seen a single time. V usage is TRBV4-1 and J usage is TRBJ1-1, with D unclear. Per germline, CDR1 MGHRA and CDR2 YSYEKL. The CDR3 runs to 16 residues. Between the trimmed V and J ends, which lost 0 bases and 2 bases, there was a span of 13 bases. The CDR3 DNA reads as TGCGCCAGCAGCCAAGAAGGGTTACGGCGAAACACTGAAGCTTTCTTT. Its protein product is CASSQEGLRRNTEAFF.

This clone was detected only a few times. The gene calls are TRBV29-1 and TRBJ2-3; 13 bases match TRBD2. The V gene's germline CDR1 is SQVTM and CDR2 ANQGSEA. The CDR3 runs 16 residues. V gave up 3 bases and J gave up 0 bases; unmatched junction bases: 3. The CDR3 loop is CSVDGLAGESTDTQYF. CDR3 DNA: TGCAGCGTTGACGGACTAGCGGGGGAAAGCACAGATACGCAGTATTTT.

The chain joins TRBV7-6 to TRBJ1-1; no definite D call. Looked up from germline, CDR1 is SGHVS and CDR2 is FNYEAQ. V lost 5 bases, J lost 0 bases, and 13 bases lay in between. The CDR3 spans 15 residues. The CDR3 DNA sequence: TGTGCCAGCAGCCTGGGAGGTGGGGTGAACACTGAAGCTTTCTTT. Translating it yields CASSLGGGVNTEAFF.